The entry below gives a single TCR beta chain sequence along with its context. This clonotype was detected ten times or more. Its antigen specificity is not known. No base quality values were provided; no much bigger clone lies one nucleotide off. V trim: 6 bases; J trim: 2 bases; unmatched bases: 5. From a lookup of the germline V gene, CDR1 and CDR2 are KGHSH and LQKENI. The CDR3 covers 14 residues, taking in both the cysteine and the phenylalanine. This entry keeps only the CDR3 DNA: 42 bases, framed from base 1. The TCR beta CDR3 regions were amplified from RNA transcripts. A first-round RT-PCR of the TCR CDR3 used the HTBI primer set with the Qiagen OneStep RT-PCR kit. Libraries were constructed in a second round of multiplex PCR, after which size selection and purification were performed. Libraries were sequenced paired-end with 100 bp reads on an Illumina HiSeq2000. In the authors' own workflow: SOAPnuke was used to process the raw data, removing reads that contained adapters or uncalled bases, had a mean Phred below 15, or lacked an exact match to the constant primer or identifier. COPE v1.2.5 was used to merge high-quality paired reads, and clonotypes were defined as unique nucleotide sequences. MiTCR v1.1 was used to align clonotypes to the IMGT TRBV, TRBD and TRBJ reference segments. Only V-J combinations with frequency above 0.0001, covering about 99% of repertoires, were analysed. The TCS score was defined as F50 (clonal expansion) divided by E x V (chaos), with BLOSUM62-based TCRdist calculated between CDR3 peptides within each V-J. Welch's t-statistics and random forest reduced around 520 V-J features to roughly 13, which were used in a naive Bayes classifier (R e1071). In-frame beta chains were kept once TCRdb had trimmed the public reads at Q25 with fastp and called clones with MiXCR. Merged by CDR3 protein, the rows form single entries marked with the most common genes and DNA. The V and J calls come from TCRdb's annotation, not from the publication. The sample table records roughly 300,000 distinct CDR3 sequences; under 25% of these occur just once. The ten largest clones take up 50% of the sample.

The sample comes from a study of T cells in Graves' hyperthyroidism and ophthalmopathy (dated by TCRdb to 2018 to 2020). For context, the study as a whole: Peripheral blood was collected at initial diagnosis, before any treatment. To identify distinguishing TCR V-J signatures, a discovery cohort of 100 or so patients was used, comprising 40 to 45 with Graves' ophthalmopathy and 57 with stable Graves' hyperthyroidism. Whether ophthalmopathy could be predicted prospectively was tested in an independent validation cohort made up of roughly 19 hyperthyroidism patients plus 17 patients who later progressed to ophthalmopathy. The 80 to 100 discovery patients were randomly divided into training and test sets at a 7:3 ratio. The study also compared thyroid tissue and blood T-cell repertoires from several Graves' hyperthyroidism patients. Once sampling was done, hyperthyroidism patients were given methimazole at a starting dose of 30 mg daily, whereas ophthalmopathy patients were given high-dose intravenous methylprednisolone. The paper reports TCR Vbeta CDR3 sequencing of some 140 peripheral blood samples: under 45 ophthalmopathy, 70 to 85 hyperthyroidism and around 17 progressor patients.

Graves' hyperthyroidism was defined as stable when no progression to ophthalmopathy occurred over 18 months of follow-up. Hyperthyroidism patients were aged 18 to 65 years and newly diagnosed, with disease duration of less than 2 months. Patients with uncontrolled infections, other autoimmune diseases, pregnancy or lactation were excluded. Clinical symptoms, serum thyroxine and TRAb, thyroid ultrasound, and orbital computed tomography formed the basis for the diagnoses. PBMCs were separated from roughly 9.6 ml of fresh peripheral blood using Ficoll-Paque density gradient centrifugation. Trizol reagent was used to extract total RNA, and RNA quality was then checked on an Agilent 2100 Bioanalyzer. The investigation overall reported the following: Sample size was not statistically predetermined, and blinding of investigators to group allocation was not performed. Most expanded thyroid clonotypes (frequency above 0.001) were also detected in blood, a finding suggesting that blood repertoires may reflect thyroid immune responses. A model built on a 13 V-J signature distinguished ophthalmopathy from stable hyperthyroidism, reaching approximately 89% sensitivity and about 81% specificity in cross-validation and 80%/75% in testing. In validation, the model predicted progression to ophthalmopathy a median of 6.5 months before onset, with over 55% sensitivity and 72.22% specificity.

The chain was built from TRBV18 and TRBJ2-5, with TRBD2 matching 8 junction bases. This TCR came from a woman aged 45-60 years with Graves' hyperthyroidism. Material: blood. The DNA reads TGTGCCAGCTCTAAAGCGGGGGCTCAAGAGACCCAGTACTTC. The resulting protein is CASSKAGAQETQYF. Reference TRBV18 and TRBJ2-5 proteins supply the regions before and after the CDR3; the full variable domain is: NAGVMQNPRHLVRRRGQEARLRCSPMKGHSHVYWYRQLPEEGLKFMVYLQKENIIDESGMPKERFSAEFPKEGPSILRIQQVVRGDSAAYFCASSKAGAQETQYFGPGTRLLVL.